This T cell receptor (beta chain) was sequenced in a study of shared clonotypes between healthy human individuals. Trimming cost V 5 bases and J 3 bases, with 14 bases left between them. The CDR3 covers 15 residues. From germline, CDR1 is MDHEN and CDR2 SYDVKM. TCRdb's copy holds only in-frame clones and misses some; the assay was immunoSEQ multiplex PCR. Of 550,000 to 700,000 clones detected, 60% to 75% appear once; the ten largest clones hold around 1.7%. Whole-study results and caveats: Generation probabilities were higher for clonotypes shared across all four sorted-subset donors than for unshared ones.

For this clone: The antigen is not known.

The J gene is TRBJ1-5, the V gene TRBV28; D is ambiguous. This receptor was obtained from a woman in her thirties in good health. The source material was memory CD4+ T cells sorted from blood. Subset in this sample: CD45RA-negative fraction. The CDR3 coding sequence is TGTGCCAGCAGTAGAGTTGTGCAGATCAATCAGCCCCAGCATTTT. This encodes CASSRVVQINQPQHF.